The rows below give T cell receptor beta chains drawn from one sample of a study of blood T cell repertoires in COVID-19. Method: immunoSEQ multiplex PCR; TCRdb's copy keeps in-frame clones and lacks some. The sample yields tens of thousands of clones, roughly 90% seen once. The source material was peripheral blood. Receptors were obtained from an elderly man with acute or convalescent COVID-19. Both conserved end residues are part of each CDR3. The D gene is left open where the match is weak. Size values are once, few and many counts, or a class for expanded clones, and some rows have none.

v_gene: TRBV6-5; abundance: once; j_gene: TRBJ1-2; d_gene: -; CDR3aa: CATAVFYGYTF; CDR3nt: TGTGCCACGGCGGTATTTTATGGCTACACCTTC
v_gene: TRBV7-2; abundance: -; j_gene: TRBJ2-7; d_gene: TRBD1; CDR3aa: CASSLGGQGAYEQYF; CDR3nt: TGTGCCAGCAGCTTAGGGGGACAGGGGGCCTACGAGCAGTACTTC
v_gene: TRBV27; abundance: -; j_gene: TRBJ1-6; d_gene: -; CDR3aa: CASSLFINSPLHF; CDR3nt: TGTGCCAGCAGTTTATTTATCAATTCACCCCTCCACTTT
v_gene: TRBV30; abundance: -; j_gene: TRBJ1-2; d_gene: TRBD1; CDR3aa: CAWSGDRGHRGYTF; CDR3nt: TGTGCCTGGAGCGGGGACAGGGGACATCGGGGCTACACCTTC
v_gene: TRBV5-6; abundance: few; j_gene: TRBJ2-3; d_gene: TRBD1; CDR3aa: CASTFGTGGFHTQYF; CDR3nt: TGTGCCAGCACTTTCGGGACAGGGGGCTTCCATACGCAGTATTTT
v_gene: TRBV28; abundance: once; j_gene: TRBJ1-5; d_gene: -; CDR3aa: CASSSSYQPQHF; CDR3nt: TGTGCCAGCAGTTCGAGTTATCAGCCCCAGCATTTT
v_gene: TRBV3-1/TRBV3-2; abundance: -; j_gene: TRBJ2-3; d_gene: TRBD2; CDR3aa: CASSRTSGGIPDTQYF; CDR3nt: TGTGCCAGCAGCCGGACTAGCGGGGGGATCCCAGATACGCAGTATTTT
v_gene: TRBV5-4; abundance: -; j_gene: TRBJ1-6; d_gene: -; CDR3aa: CASSLDRANSPLHF; CDR3nt: TGTGCCAGCAGCTTGGACAGGGCGAATTCACCCCTCCACTTT
v_gene: TRBV7-8; abundance: few; j_gene: TRBJ2-1; d_gene: TRBD2; CDR3aa: CASSPTSGGAFEQFF; CDR3nt: TGTGCCAGCAGCCCCACTAGCGGGGGGGCCTTTGAGCAGTTCTTC
v_gene: TRBV7-9; abundance: -; j_gene: TRBJ2-5; d_gene: TRBD2; CDR3aa: CASSQGTSGGFGTQYF; CDR3nt: TGTGCCAGCAGCCAGGGGACTAGCGGGGGGTTTGGGACCCAGTACTTC
v_gene: TRBV27; abundance: -; j_gene: TRBJ2-7; d_gene: -; CDR3aa: CASSSGMTYEQYF; CDR3nt: TGTGCCAGCAGTTCGGGTATGACCTACGAGCAGTACTTC
v_gene: TRBV2; abundance: -; j_gene: TRBJ1-3; d_gene: -; CDR3aa: CASSAGNTIYF; CDR3nt: TGTGCCAGCAGCGCTGGAAACACCATATATTTT
v_gene: TRBV6-5; abundance: -; j_gene: TRBJ1-2; d_gene: -; CDR3aa: CASRQPTGYGYTF; CDR3nt: TGTGCCAGCAGACAGCCCACTGGCTATGGCTACACCTTC
v_gene: TRBV5-1; abundance: -; j_gene: TRBJ1-5; d_gene: -; CDR3aa: CASSLAGDYSNQPQHF; CDR3nt: TGCGCCAGCAGCTTGGCCGGAGATTATAGCAATCAGCCCCAGCATTTT
v_gene: TRBV6-5; abundance: -; j_gene: TRBJ1-3; d_gene: -; CDR3aa: CASSYSAAISGNTIYF; CDR3nt: TGTGCCAGCAGTTACTCCGCGGCCATCTCTGGAAACACCATATATTTT
v_gene: TRBV27; abundance: -; j_gene: TRBJ2-1; d_gene: -; CDR3aa: CASSPYRVTLHEQFF; CDR3nt: TGTGCCAGCAGTCCCTACAGGGTAACCTTGCATGAGCAGTTCTTC
v_gene: TRBV10-3; abundance: -; j_gene: TRBJ2-7; d_gene: -; CDR3aa: CAIRAEGNYEQYF; CDR3nt: TGTGCCATCAGGGCGGAAGGAAACTACGAGCAGTACTTC
v_gene: TRBV5-1; abundance: -; j_gene: TRBJ1-2; d_gene: TRBD1; CDR3aa: CASSSGGRGYGYTF; CDR3nt: TGCGCCAGCAGCTCAGGGGGAAGAGGGTATGGCTACACCTTC
v_gene: TRBV4-1; abundance: -; j_gene: TRBJ2-3; d_gene: TRBD2; CDR3aa: CASSQERGGYHTQYF; CDR3nt: TGCGCCAGCAGCCAAGAGAGGGGAGGGTACCATACGCAGTATTTT
v_gene: TRBV5-1; abundance: -; j_gene: TRBJ2-5; d_gene: TRBD2; CDR3aa: CASSFSRGVETQYF; CDR3nt: TGCGCCAGCAGCTTCTCCCGGGGGGTGGAGACCCAGTACTTC
v_gene: TRBV19; abundance: -; j_gene: TRBJ2-7; d_gene: TRBD1; CDR3aa: CASSGDRGREQYF; CDR3nt: TGTGCCAGTAGTGGGGACAGGGGAAGGGAGCAGTACTTC
v_gene: TRBV19; abundance: -; j_gene: TRBJ1-3; d_gene: TRBD1; CDR3aa: CASRPGQGSGNTIYF; CDR3nt: TGTGCCAGTAGACCGGGACAGGGGTCTGGAAACACCATATATTTT
v_gene: TRBV5-5; abundance: -; j_gene: TRBJ2-7; d_gene: TRBD1; CDR3aa: CASSLLGTGVYEQYF; CDR3nt: TGTGCCAGCAGCTTGTTGGGGACAGGGGTGTACGAGCAGTACTTC
v_gene: TRBV2; abundance: -; j_gene: TRBJ2-3; d_gene: TRBD2; CDR3aa: CASSRGTSATDTQYF; CDR3nt: TGTGCCAGCAGTCGGGGGACTAGCGCCACAGATACGCAGTATTTT
v_gene: TRBV18; abundance: few; j_gene: TRBJ1-5; d_gene: TRBD1; CDR3aa: CASSQEGAGQPQHF; CDR3nt: TGTGCCAGCTCACAGGAGGGGGCGGGTCAGCCCCAGCATTTT
v_gene: TRBV28; abundance: -; j_gene: TRBJ1-5; d_gene: -; CDR3aa: CASSGTSNQPQHF; CDR3nt: TGTGCCAGCAGCGGGACAAGCAATCAGCCCCAGCATTTT
v_gene: TRBV27; abundance: -; j_gene: TRBJ1-2; d_gene: -; CDR3aa: CASSHRESYGYTF; CDR3nt: TGTGCCAGCAGTCACCGGGAGTCCTATGGCTACACCTTC
v_gene: TRBV7-9; abundance: -; j_gene: TRBJ1-1; d_gene: -; CDR3aa: CASTLGGREDTEAFF; CDR3nt: TGTGCCAGCACCCTGGGGGGAAGGGAGGACACTGAAGCTTTCTTT
v_gene: TRBV29-1; abundance: -; j_gene: TRBJ2-3; d_gene: -; CDR3aa: CSVVRDRYTQYF; CDR3nt: TGCAGCGTTGTCAGGGATCGGTATACGCAGTATTTT
v_gene: TRBV6-6; abundance: -; j_gene: TRBJ1-5; d_gene: -; CDR3aa: CASSYSPRQSNQPQHF; CDR3nt: TGTGCCAGCAGTTACTCCCCCAGGCAGTCCAATCAGCCCCAGCATTTT
v_gene: TRBV3-1/TRBV3-2; abundance: -; j_gene: TRBJ1-6; d_gene: -; CDR3aa: CASSLTMLGSPLHF; CDR3nt: TGTGCCAGCAGCCTTACCATGTTGGGCTCACCCCTCCACTTT